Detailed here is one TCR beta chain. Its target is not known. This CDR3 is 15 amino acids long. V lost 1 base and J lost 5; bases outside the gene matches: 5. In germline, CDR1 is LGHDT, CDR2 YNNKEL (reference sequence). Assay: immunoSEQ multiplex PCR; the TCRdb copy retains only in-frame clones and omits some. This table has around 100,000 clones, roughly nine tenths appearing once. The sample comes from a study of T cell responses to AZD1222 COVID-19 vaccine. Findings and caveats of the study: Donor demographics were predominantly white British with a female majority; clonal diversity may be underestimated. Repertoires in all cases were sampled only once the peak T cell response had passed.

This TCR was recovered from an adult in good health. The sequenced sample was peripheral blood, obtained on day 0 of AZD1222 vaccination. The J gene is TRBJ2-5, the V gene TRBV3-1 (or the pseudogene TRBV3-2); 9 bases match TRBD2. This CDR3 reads CASSQVLAGLETQYF. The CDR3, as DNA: TGTGCCAGCAGCCAAGTGCTAGCGGGATTGGAGACCCAGTACTTC.